This T cell receptor beta chain was captured by sequencing in a study of CD8 T cells in ankylosing spondylitis. This clonotype was counted ten times or more. CDR3 length: 13 residues. Per the germline V gene, CDR1 is MDHEN and CDR2 is SYDVKM. V gave up 4 bases and J gave up 6 bases; unmatched junction bases: 4. TCRdb processed the 5' RACE reads anew with MiXCR; each CDR3 protein has one entry. The sample lists 150,000 to 200,000 distinct CDR3 sequences, 18% occurring once. J is TRBJ2-7 and V is TRBV28; 9 nucleotides align to TRBD1. This sequence was found in a male donor aged 5-30 years with ankylosing spondylitis or in good health (not recorded which). The specimen sequenced was blood, either unsorted or a sorted T cell fraction (not recorded which). The CDR3 reads CASSSGQGSEQYF. In DNA, the CDR3 is TGTGCCAGCAGTTCGGGACAGGGATCCGAGCAGTACTTC.